The 23 T cell receptor beta chains below all came from one sample that was sequenced in a study of CD8 T cells in ankylosing spondylitis. TCRdb redid the calling of the 5' RACE reads with MiXCR, one entry per CDR3 protein. The sample records roughly 200,000 distinct CDR3 sequences, 9.5% to 15% being singletons. Material: blood, either unsorted or a sorted T cell fraction (not recorded which). These receptors originate from a male donor with ankylosing spondylitis or in good health (not recorded which).

V gene TRBV6-2 or TRBV6-3 combines with J gene TRBJ1-2; weak D call: TRBD1 (5 bases). Trimming shortened V by 2 bases and J by 8 bases, and 9 bases separated the two germline ends. This CDR3 spans 12 amino acids. Germline CDR1 is MNHEY and CDR2 is SVGEGT. CDR3 sequence: CASSYGASGYTF. Written as DNA, the CDR3 is TGTGCCAGCAGTTACGGGGCCTCAGGCTACACCTTC.

J is TRBJ2-3 and V is TRBV7-9; TRBD2 matches at 7 bases. The CDR3 is 17 residues long. The germline CDR1 and CDR2 sequences are SEHNR and FQNEAQ (reference sequence). Unmatched junction bases numbered 14, after V lost 5 bases and J lost 3 bases. CDR3 residues: CASSPLGEGKETDTQYF. As DNA, the CDR3 is TGTGCCAGCAGCCCCTTAGGGGAGGGAAAGGAAACAGATACGCAGTATTTT.

The sample holds a few counts of this clonotype. The rearrangement uses TRBV2 and TRBJ2-7, with unresolved D. The V gene's germline CDR1 is SNHLY and CDR2 FYNNEI. V was clipped by 0 bases and J by 6 bases, with 9 bases between them. This CDR3 spans 13 amino acids. DNA for the CDR3: TGTGCCAGCAGTGAAGCAGACCCCTTCGAGCAGTACTTC. Its translation: CASSEADPFEQYF.

This sequence joins TRBV27 and TRBJ2-7; 7 bases are a match to TRBD1. Trimming took 2 bases from V and 3 from J; bases not matched to a gene: 7. CDR1 is MNHEY, CDR2 SMNVEV, per germline (reference sequence). The CDR3 totals 15 residues. For the CDR3, the DNA is TGTGCCAGCAGTTTAGGACAGGCCCTGGACTACGAGCAGTACTTC. This translates into CASSLGQALDYEQYF.

This clonotype was seen ten or more times. The chain recombines TRBV29-1 with TRBJ2-1, with TRBD2 matching 10 bases. With 7 bases clipped from V and 10 bases from J, the junction kept 7 bases outside the gene matches. The CDR3 is 12 residues long. Germline CDR1 and CDR2: SQVTM and ANQGSEA. CDR3 DNA: TGCAGCGCGCACATAGCGGGAGGCGAGCAGTTCTTC. Translating it yields CSAHIAGGEQFF.

In nucleotides, the CDR3 is TGTGCCAGCAGTTTACTAGCGGGATATCATGAGCAGTTCTTC. Protein: CASSLLAGYHEQFF. The chain combines TRBV27 with TRBJ2-1; 9 bases agree with TRBD2. The germline V gene encodes CDR1 MNHEY and CDR2 SMNVEV (reference sequence). V lost 2 bases to trimming and J lost 8 bases; unmatched junction nucleotides: 4. This CDR3 contains 14 residues.

This clonotype has just a few counts. The rearrangement joins TRBV4-1 to TRBJ2-7, with D possibly being TRBD2 (6 bases). Trimming cost V 2 bases and J 6 bases, with 14 bases left between them. The CDR3 runs 14 residues. Germline CDR1 and CDR2: MGHRA and YSYEKL. CDR3 amino acids: CASSQPGESSEQYF. Here the CDR3 DNA reads TGCGCCAGCAGCCAACCGGGGGAGTCCAGCGAGCAGTACTTC.

The chain couples TRBV20-1 to TRBJ1-2, with a possible D match to TRBD1 (5 bases). The V end lost 0 bases, the J end lost 8 bases, and 13 bases lay between the germline ends. CDR3 length: 13 amino acids. Germline V lookup: CDR1 DFQATT, CDR2 SNEGSKA (reference sequence). CDR3 bases: TGCAGTGCTAGAGAGCGGGGCCCCTTGGGCTACACCTTC. This gives the protein CSARERGPLGYTF.

The V and J genes are TRBV9 and TRBJ2-3, with D tentatively TRBD2 (7 bases). CDR3 size: 15 residues. The germline CDR1 and CDR2 sequences are SGDLS and YYNGEE. Trimming cost V 3 bases and J 6 bases, with 17 bases left between them. CDR3 sequence: CASSGRGGAWDTQYF. The DNA for the CDR3 is TGTGCCAGCAGCGGGAGGGGGGGCGCATGGGATACGCAGTATTTT.

The chain combines TRBV25-1 with TRBJ2-5; D unclear. Trimming removed 4 bases at V and 5 bases at J, with 11 bases between. Per the germline V gene, CDR1 is MGHDK and CDR2 is SYGVNS. The CDR3 totals 13 residues. CDR3 sequence (DNA): TGTGCCAGCAGTGCTGAAGCACGGGAGACCCAGTACTTC. It is translated as CASSAEARETQYF.

This clonotype was seen at least ten times. This sequence joins TRBV29-1 and TRBJ1-1, with D uncertain. V was pared by 6 bases and J by 5 bases, with 19 bases between. Per the germline V gene, CDR1 is SQVTM and CDR2 is ANQGSEA. The CDR3 has 14 amino acids. CDR3: CSVFSFGGGTEAFF. The CDR3 region has the DNA TGCAGCGTCTTTTCCTTCGGAGGTGGGACTGAAGCTTTCTTT.

For this clonotype: One end of the junction fails to match germline, which may point to a read error. The V call is TRBV30, the J call TRBJ2-3, with 8 bases fitting TRBD1. The CDR3 totals 11 residues. Looked up from germline, CDR1 is GTSNPN and CDR2 is SVGIG (reference sequence). This CDR3 reads CAWTPGQEALF. The DNA of the CDR3 is TGTGCCTGGACGCCGGGACAGGAGGCTCTTTTT. Based on the CDR3 plus reference TRBV30 and TRBJ2-3, the full variable domain is SQTIHQWPATLVQPVGSPLSLECTVEGTSNPNLYWYRQAAGRGLQLLFYSVGIGQISSEVPQNLSASRPQDRQFILSSKKLLLSDSGFYLCAWTPGQEALFGPGTRLTVL.

This clonotype was detected a few times. The chain joins TRBV13 to TRBJ2-1; 8 bases align to TRBD1. Trimming at V came to 0 bases and at J to 4 bases, leaving 11 bases not matched to a gene. The CDR3 is 18 residues long. Per germline, CDR1 PRHDT and CDR2 FYEKMQ (reference sequence). This CDR3 reads CASSLGRQGPTHYNEQFF. CDR3 nucleotides: TGTGCCAGCAGCTTAGGCCGACAGGGGCCTACCCATTACAATGAGCAGTTCTTC.

This clonotype showed up just a few times. The J gene is TRBJ2-2, the V gene TRBV6-5; 11 positions match TRBD2. J gave up 7 bases and V 3 bases, and 4 bases lay outside the gene matches. The CDR3 extends over 15 amino acids. Germline lookup yields CDR1 MNHEY and CDR2 SVGAGI. CDR3 DNA sequence: TGTGCCAGCAGTTATCCGGGACTAGCGGACGGGGAGCTGTTTTTT. This encodes CASSYPGLADGELFF.

In this sample, this clonotype turned up many times. The J gene is TRBJ2-3, the V gene TRBV27, with 9 bases identical to TRBD1. The CDR3 is 14 amino acids. Germline trimming cut 4 bases from V and 4 bases from J; bases unmatched to any gene: 3. Looked up from germline, CDR1 is MNHEY and CDR2 is SMNVEV (reference sequence). The CDR3 here is CASSSTGGADTQYF. The DNA of the CDR3 is TGTGCCAGCAGTTCAACAGGGGGCGCAGATACGCAGTATTTT.

This clonotype was seen ten or more times. V is TRBV12-3 or TRBV12-4 and J is TRBJ1-1; the D gene is possibly TRBD1 (5 bases). Between the trimmed V and J ends, which lost 1 base and 7 bases, there was a span of 13 bases. The CDR3 sequence is 14 residues long. CDR3: CASSLDGGVLEAFF. As DNA, the CDR3 is TGTGCCAGCAGTTTAGATGGGGGGGTCCTTGAAGCTTTCTTT.

Worth noting for this clonotype: No conserved phenylalanine or tryptophan is present at the end of the CDR3, so a read error is the likely explanation. The limits of the CDR3 on the DNA are not certain, so only TCRdb's listed CDR3 is given. The chain joins TRBV27 to TRBJ2-7; the table's D call of TRBD2 was not tested on the DNA. Counting both end residues, the CDR3 totals 11 amino acids. The germline V gene encodes CDR1 MNHEY and CDR2 SMNVEV (reference sequence). The CDR3 sequence: CASSYKRADQP.

The gene calls are TRBV11-2 and TRBJ2-5; 10 bases map to TRBD2. Losses at the gene ends were 5 bases for V and 2 bases for J; bases not matched to a gene: 17. The CDR3 sequence is 19 residues long. Germline V gene sequence: CDR1 SGHAT, CDR2 FQNNGV. Here the CDR3 DNA reads TGTGCCAGCAGCCCCCCTTCCGGGCTAGCGGGAGTCAGTCAAGAGACCCAGTACTTC. Its translation is CASSPPSGLAGVSQETQYF.

This clonotype was counted only a few times. CDR3 in amino acids: CASSQDRVAGIGTDTQYF. In nucleotides, the CDR3 is TGTGCCAGCAGCCAAGATCGGGTAGCGGGGATAGGCACAGATACGCAGTATTTT. V gene TRBV3-1 combines with J gene TRBJ2-3; 8 bases match TRBD2. The germline CDR1 and CDR2 sequences are LGHDT and YNNKEL (reference sequence). The CDR3 is made up of 18 amino acids. V shed 0 bases and J 1 base; nucleotides not matched to a gene: 9.

The chain uses TRBV7-2 and TRBJ2-1, with TRBD2 identical over 8 bases. The CDR3 runs 15 residues. The V segment lost 1 base and the J segment 8 bases; nucleotides outside the gene matches: 7. Germline loops: CDR1 SGHTA, CDR2 FQGNSA. CDR3 DNA: TGTGCCAGCAGCTTAGAGGGACTAGTTTTTGATGAGCAGTTCTTC. Encoded protein: CASSLEGLVFDEQFF.

The J gene is TRBJ1-1, the V gene TRBV16, with D unresolved. This CDR3 is 11 amino acids long. With 10 bases removed from V and 6 bases from J, the gap between germline ends came to 12 bases. Looked up from germline, CDR1 is KGHSY and CDR2 is FQNENV. CDR3 DNA: TGTGCCAACCTACTGGGCCCTGAAGCTTTCTTT. It translates to CANLLGPEAFF.

This clonotype was observed at least ten times. In DNA, the CDR3 is TGTGCCAGCAGTGCAAACGACAGGGGGCGAGGAGAGACCCAGTACTTC. As protein: CASSANDRGRGETQYF. This chain connects TRBV12-3 or TRBV12-4 to TRBJ2-5; 10 nucleotides align to TRBD1. V trimming: 5 bases; J trimming: 4 bases; junction bases outside the gene matches: 10. The CDR3 is 16 residues long.

This clonotype was counted many times. The gene calls are TRBV7-9 and TRBJ2-2; possibly TRBD2 for D (5 bases). The CDR3 sequence is 15 residues long. Deletions cut 5 bases from V and 2 bases from J, with 12 bases between. The germline CDR1 and CDR2 sequences are SEHNR and FQNEAQ (reference sequence). The CDR3 loop reads CASSRTSPNTGELFF. The CDR3 DNA sequence: TGTGCCAGCAGCCGAACTAGTCCCAACACCGGGGAGCTGTTTTTT.